The 7 T cell receptor beta chains below were found in one sample sequenced in a study of blood T cell repertoires in COVID-19. Generated by immunoSEQ multiplex PCR, the TCRdb table keeps only in-frame clones and is missing some. The table lists roughly 170,000 clones, 70% to 90% of them singletons. The sample consisted of peripheral blood. These receptors all stem from a man in his forties with active or convalescent COVID-19.

This rearrangement joins TRBV28 to TRBJ1-5, with 8 bases aligning to TRBD1. Germline V gives CDR1 MDHEN, CDR2 SYDVKM. J gave up 2 bases and V 5 bases, and 11 bases lay outside the gene matches. The CDR3 has 17 amino acids. CDR3 DNA sequence: TGTGCCAGCAGTGACTACAGGGGGTTGGGTGGCAATCAGCCCCAGCATTTT. As protein: CASSDYRGLGGNQPQHF. The full variable domain, its missing parts supplied by reference TRBV28 and TRBJ1-5, is DVKVTQSSRYLVKRTGEKVFLECVQDMDHENMFWYRQDPGLGLRLIYFSYDVKMKEKGDIPEGYSVSREKKERFSLILESASTNQTSMYLCASSDYRGLGGNQPQHFGDGTRLSIL.

This clone has only one observation. The J gene is TRBJ2-3, the V gene TRBV5-1, with TRBD2 matching 7 bases. The CDR3 extends over 13 amino acids. V lost 1 base to trimming and J lost 5 bases; unmatched junction nucleotides: 1. Germline V gene data show CDR1 as SGHRS and CDR2 as YFSETQ. The CDR3 nucleotides read TGCGCCAGCAGCTTGACGGGGGGAGATACGCAGTATTTT. Translated, it gives CASSLTGGDTQYF.

The chain couples TRBV23-1 to TRBJ2-2; no clear D gene. TRBV23-1 belongs to the ORF category, with a function that is uncertain. The CDR3 sequence is 18 residues long. Trimming removed 2 bases at V and 0 bases at J, with 16 bases between. CDR3 DNA: TGCGCCAGCAGTCAAAGCCCCCCCGCGGTTACGAACACCGGGGAGCTGTTTTTT. It specifies CASSQSPPAVTNTGELFF.

The sample holds a few counts of this clone. V usage is TRBV7-3 and J usage is TRBJ2-2, with D possibly matching TRBD1 (6 bases). V dropped 5 bases and J dropped 4 bases, with 20 bases sitting between them. There are 17 residues in the CDR3. The germline V gene has CDR1 SGHTA and CDR2 FQGTGA. CDR3 in amino acids: CASSPGPRTAVTGELFF. The DNA for the CDR3 is TGTGCCAGCAGCCCAGGGCCGAGGACAGCTGTCACCGGGGAGCTGTTTTTT.

With regard to this clone: This specimen includes other DNA sequences encoding the same CDR3. CDR3 sequence: CASSLAGFTEAFF. The CDR3 nucleotides read TGTGCCAGCAGTTTGGCAGGGTTCACTGAAGCTTTCTTT. The chain couples TRBV28 to TRBJ1-1; D perhaps matches TRBD1 (5 bases). Trimming left V 3 bases short and J 4 bases short, with 9 bases between. From germline, CDR1 is MDHEN and CDR2 SYDVKM. CDR3 size: 13 residues.

The rearrangement joins TRBV10-3 to TRBJ1-2, with 7 bases identical to TRBD1. Looked up from germline, CDR1 is ENHRY and CDR2 is SYGVKD. CDR3 length equals 15 residues. V was pared by 2 bases and J by 2 bases, with 5 bases of the junction left unmatched. CDR3 residues: CAISEPRDRNYGYTF. The CDR3 DNA reads TGTGCCATCAGTGAGCCGCGGGACAGAAACTATGGCTACACCTTC.

The gene calls are TRBV29-1 and TRBJ1-1, with D unclear. Germline CDR1 and CDR2: SQVTM and ANQGSEA. The CDR3 is made up of 13 amino acids. The V end lost 7 bases, the J end lost 5 bases, and 17 bases lay between the germline ends. The CDR3 sequence: CSAISLGVTEAFF. For the CDR3, the DNA is TGCAGCGCAATTAGCCTGGGAGTGACTGAAGCTTTCTTT.